This T cell receptor beta chain was captured in a study of cytomegalovirus exposure and HLA in healthy donors. The study's findings and limits: According to reports, the classifier identified cytomegalovirus status with high specificity and sensitivity.

Remarks on this clone: Antigen specificity is unknown.

Looked up from germline, CDR1 is MRHNA and CDR2 is SNTAGT. V lost 6 bases and J lost 5; bases outside the gene matches: 6. This CDR3 is 13 amino acids long. Both 60 Vbeta primers and 13 Jbeta primers went into the PCR. This table comes from immunoSEQ multiplex PCR, and its TCRdb copy is limited to in-frame clones, with some not included. The sample has approximately 150,000 clones; about 80% are singletons. This sequence originates from a woman in her thirties or forties in good health and CMV-seronegative. The sample comprised PBMCs. The chain has TRBV6-4 and TRBJ2-5; 7 positions match TRBD1. This CDR3 reads CASSRTGEETQYF. The CDR3 bases are TGTGCCAGCAGCCGAACAGGGGAGGAGACCCAGTACTTC.